The 21 T cell receptor beta chains below all came from one sample that was sequenced in a study of cytomegalovirus exposure and HLA in healthy donors. PCR was performed using 60 Vbeta and 13 Jbeta primers. Method: immunoSEQ multiplex PCR; TCRdb's copy keeps in-frame clones and lacks some. The table has some 140,000 clones, 60% to 85% seen once. The sample taken for sequencing was PBMCs. These receptors came from a middle-aged woman in good health and CMV-seronegative.

This rearrangement joins TRBV28 to TRBJ2-7, with TRBD1 matching over 9 bases. Looked up from germline, CDR1 is MDHEN and CDR2 is SYDVKM. The CDR3 has 17 amino acids. With 5 bases clipped from V and 3 bases from J, the junction kept 14 bases outside the gene matches. Written as DNA, the CDR3 is TGTGCCAGCAGTCCACCGGGACAGGGAGGGCGAGTCTACGAGCAGTACTTC. This codes for CASSPPGQGGRVYEQYF.

The CDR3 coding sequence is TGTGCCAGCGACGATCGGATTTTAATCGGGGGCTACACCTTC. It encodes CASDDRILIGGYTF. The V and J genes are TRBV28 and TRBJ1-2, with no clear D. The CDR3 has 14 residues. Trimming pared 8 bases from V and 8 bases from J, leaving 21 bases between. The V gene's germline CDR1 is MDHEN and CDR2 SYDVKM.

This chain joins TRBV5-4 and TRBJ2-1, with D tentatively TRBD1 (5 bases). V lost 0 bases and J lost 5, with 18 bases in between. The CDR3 covers 17 residues. The germline V gene has CDR1 SGHNT and CDR2 YYREEE (reference sequence). CDR3 nucleotide sequence: TGTGCCAGCAGCTTGGCCGTGACAGTAAAAGGGGACAATGAGCAGTTCTTC. This translates into CASSLAVTVKGDNEQFF.

This clone was counted between two and nine times. The CDR3 is CASSIGTQGSNEQFF. In DNA, the CDR3 is TGTGCCAGTAGTATAGGGACTCAAGGGTCTAATGAGCAGTTCTTC. This chain connects TRBV19 to TRBJ2-1; D may be TRBD2 (5 bases). The V end was cut by 1 base, the J end by 7 bases, with 14 bases between. The CDR3 contains 15 residues. Germline CDR1 is LNHDA and CDR2 is SQIVND (reference sequence).

This sequence joins TRBV19 and TRBJ2-7; D is unresolved. Trimming shortened V by 4 bases and J by 2 bases, and 12 bases separated the two germline ends. Per the germline V gene, CDR1 is LNHDA and CDR2 is SQIVND (reference sequence). The CDR3 is 14 residues long. CDR3 nucleotide sequence: TGTGCCAGTAGTAAGGTGGCGGAGACCTACGAGCAGTACTTC. Protein sequence: CASSKVAETYEQYF.

This chain links TRBV30 with TRBJ2-7; TRBD1 matches at 7 bases. The V and J ends lost 5 bases and 0 bases, in that order; junction bases with no gene match: 1. This CDR3 region has 12 residues. The germline gives CDR1 GTSNPN, CDR2 SVGIG (reference sequence). The CDR3 nucleotides read TGTGCCTGGGGGGACAGCTCCTACGAGCAGTACTTC. Protein sequence: CAWGDSSYEQYF. The full variable domain, with the rest looked up from reference TRBV30 and TRBJ2-7, is SQTIHQWPATLVQPVGSPLSLECTVEGTSNPNLYWYRQAAGRGLQLLFYSVGIGQISSEVPQNLSASRPQDRQFILSSKKLLLSDSGFYLCAWGDSSYEQYFGPGTRLTVT.

This rearrangement joins TRBV15 to TRBJ1-1; perhaps TRBD1 as D (5 bases). There are 13 residues in the CDR3. Trimming took off 0 bases at V and 8 bases at J, with 10 bases between the two ends. Germline CDR1 and CDR2: LNHNV and YYDKDF (reference sequence). The CDR3 loop is CATSRDHQGEAFF. DNA for the CDR3: TGTGCCACCAGCAGAGATCACCAGGGAGAAGCTTTCTTT.

This clone was counted a few times. The V gene is TRBV6-5, the J gene TRBJ1-1; D may be TRBD1 (5 bases). The V gene's germline CDR1 is MNHEY and CDR2 SVGAGI. V was pared by 2 bases and J by 3 bases, with 7 bases between. The CDR3 extends over 13 amino acids. CDR3 bases: TGTGCCAGCAGTTACCTAGGGGACACTGAAGCTTTCTTT. Translation gives CASSYLGDTEAFF.

The V and J genes are TRBV18 and TRBJ1-1; D gene unclear. The ends were cut back, 2 bases at V and 4 bases at J, with 14 bases in the middle. Germline values: CDR1 KGHSH, CDR2 LQKENI. The length of the CDR3 is 15 residues. The CDR3 here is CASSPSTPGITEAFF. CDR3 sequence (DNA): TGTGCCAGCTCACCATCTACTCCGGGGATCACTGAAGCTTTCTTT.

The CDR3 sequence is CASSQGTLQGARETQYF. The DNA for the CDR3 is TGTGCCAGTAGTCAAGGAACTCTTCAGGGGGCGCGGGAGACCCAGTACTTC. This rearrangement joins TRBV19 to TRBJ2-5, with 8 bases fitting TRBD1. Germline trimming cut 5 bases from V and 5 bases from J; bases unmatched to any gene: 16. The germline gives CDR1 LNHDA, CDR2 SQIVND (reference sequence). CDR3 length: 17 residues.

The chain joins TRBV7-8 to TRBJ2-7, with 11 bases fitting TRBD2. After removal of 1 base from V and 4 bases from J, the junction contained 3 bases not matched to a gene. The CDR3 sequence is 15 residues long. Germline values: CDR1 SGHVS, CDR2 FQNEAQ. The CDR3 is CASSLELAGGYEQYF. CDR3 nucleotide sequence: TGTGCCAGCAGCTTAGAGCTAGCGGGGGGTTACGAGCAGTACTTC.

The chain employs TRBV10-3 and TRBJ2-3; 9 positions agree with TRBD2. V lost 2 bases, J lost 3 bases, and 3 bases stayed unmatched. Germline CDR1 is ENHRY and CDR2 is SYGVKD. The CDR3 covers 15 residues. Here the CDR3 reads CAISEPSGETDTQYF. CDR3 DNA: TGTGCCATCAGTGAGCCTAGCGGGGAAACAGATACGCAGTATTTT.

This chain connects TRBV19 to TRBJ1-1; the D gene is possibly TRBD1 (6 bases). The CDR3 contains 15 residues. Germline V gene lookup returns CDR1 LNHDA and CDR2 SQIVND (reference sequence). Trimming took off 3 bases at V and 1 base at J, with 12 bases between the two ends. As DNA, the CDR3 is TGTGCCAGTAGTATGGGGGCCAGGGCGAACACTGAAGCTTTCTTT. As protein: CASSMGARANTEAFF.

The chain joins TRBV5-1 to TRBJ2-3; tentatively, D is TRBD1 (6 bases). The CDR3 is 14 amino acids. Per germline, CDR1 SGHRS and CDR2 YFSETQ. V lost 4 bases, J lost 4 bases, and 13 bases lay in between. CDR3 in amino acids: CASSQGTYPDTQYF. In DNA, the CDR3 is TGCGCCAGCAGCCAAGGGACATACCCAGATACGCAGTATTTT.

This chain joins TRBV5-6 and TRBJ1-6; D gene uncertain. CDR3 length: 15 amino acids. Germline V gene lookup returns CDR1 SGHDT and CDR2 YYEEEE. Trimming left V 0 bases short and J 7 bases short, with 11 bases between. CDR3 bases: TGTGCCAGCAGCTTGGGATCGGGGAGGAATTCACCCCTCCACTTT. Protein sequence: CASSLGSGRNSPLHF.

This clone was recorded a few times. This chain uses TRBV11-2 with TRBJ2-7, with 11 positions matching TRBD2. This CDR3 comprises 17 residues. V lost 5 bases to trimming and J lost 4 bases; unmatched junction nucleotides: 13. Per germline, CDR1 SGHAT and CDR2 FQNNGV. CDR3 sequence reads: CASSRILTSGGVYEQYF. CDR3 sequence (DNA): TGTGCCAGCAGCCGAATTCTAACTAGCGGGGGAGTATACGAGCAGTACTTC.

This clone has only one observation. The chain links TRBV13 to TRBJ1-1, with D unresolved. Trimming removed 0 bases at V and 5 bases at J, with 16 bases between. Germline lookup yields CDR1 PRHDT and CDR2 FYEKMQ (reference sequence). The CDR3 has 16 residues. CDR3 region: CASSLGVLALGTEAFF. The CDR3 DNA follows: TGTGCCAGCAGCTTAGGGGTTCTAGCTCTTGGTACTGAAGCTTTCTTT.

The gene calls are TRBV5-4 and TRBJ1-3, with TRBD1 identical over 8 bases. Trimming cost V 6 bases and J 0 bases; bases outside gene matches: 2. There are 14 residues in the CDR3. In germline, CDR1 is SGHNT, CDR2 YYREEE (reference sequence). The CDR3 here is CASTTGGSGNTIYF. CDR3 in DNA: TGTGCCAGCACCACAGGGGGCTCTGGAAACACCATATATTTT. Drawing the rest from reference TRBV5-4 and TRBJ1-3, the complete variable domain is ETGVTQSPTHLIKTRGQQVTLRCSSQSGHNTVSWYQQALGQGPQFIFQYYREEENGRGNFPPRFSGLQFPNYSSELNVNALELDDSALYLCASTTGGSGNTIYFGEGSWLTVV.

The chain is built from TRBV29-1 and TRBJ2-3; D gene unclear. Germline lookup yields CDR1 SQVTM and CDR2 ANQGSEA. The CDR3 sequence is 11 residues long. The CDR3 reads CTTTAEDTQYF. The CDR3 DNA reads TGCACCACCACCGCGGAAGATACGCAGTATTTT.

The V call is TRBV19, the J call TRBJ1-5; possible D gene TRBD1, 5 bases. Trimming cost V 7 bases and J 1 base, with 11 bases left between them. The CDR3 has 14 residues. The germline V gene encodes CDR1 LNHDA and CDR2 SQIVND (reference sequence). CDR3 coding DNA: TGTGCCAGTACCGGGGGAGGAAGCAATCAGCCCCAGCATTTT. This sequence encodes CASTGGGSNQPQHF.

The chain recombines TRBV6-5 with TRBJ2-2, with 10 bases aligning to TRBD1. This CDR3 is built from 15 residues. The junction had 6 bases not matched to a gene; V was cut back by 6 bases and J by 5 bases. Germline CDR1 and CDR2: MNHEY and SVGAGI. CDR3 loop: CASSRTGGDTGELFF. CDR3 nucleotide sequence: TGTGCCAGCAGCCGGACAGGGGGTGATACCGGGGAGCTGTTTTTT.